These T cell receptor beta chains were read from a single sample in a study of blood T cell repertoires in COVID-19. Generated by immunoSEQ multiplex PCR, the TCRdb table keeps only in-frame clones and is missing some. The table records 210,000 or so clones, 84% of them present only once. The sample taken for sequencing was peripheral blood. These receptors all stem from a woman aged 45-65 years with active or convalescent COVID-19. Both conserved end residues are part of each CDR3. The D gene is left open where the match is weak. Clone size is stated in some rows and not others, as once, few, many or a class when expanded.

>TRBJ2-5|NA|NA|TRBV3-1/TRBV3-2
CASSLSTKGRETQYF
TGTGCCAGCAGCCTATCAACAAAGGGGCGGGAGACCCAGTACTTC
>TRBJ2-1|NA|NA|TRBV7-3
CASSLSVGGAYNEQFF
TGTGCCAGCAGCTTAAGTGTCGGAGGCGCCTACAATGAGCAGTTCTTC
>TRBJ2-1|once|TRBD1|TRBV5-1
CASSLQGARNEQFF
TGCGCCAGCAGCCTGCAGGGGGCGCGTAATGAGCAGTTCTTC
>TRBJ2-7|NA|NA|TRBV7-9
CASSPRGGLTYEQYF
TGTGCCAGCAGCCCCAGGGGTGGCTTGACCTACGAGCAGTACTTC
>TRBJ1-6|few|NA|TRBV6-5
CASTIRGYNNSPLHF
TGTGCCAGCACCATCAGGGGATACAACAATTCACCCCTCCACTTT
>TRBJ2-4|NA|NA|TRBV3-1/TRBV3-2
CASSQSVLLAKNIQYF
TGTGCCAGCAGCCAATCCGTCCTCCTAGCCAAAAACATTCAGTACTTC
>TRBJ2-3|NA|TRBD1|TRBV5-1
CASSLGTGRRTDTQYF
TGCGCCAGCAGCCTGGGGACAGGGAGAAGGACAGATACGCAGTATTTT
>TRBJ1-1|NA|TRBD1|TRBV5-1
CASSSGTAMNTEAFF
TGCGCCAGCAGCTCCGGGACAGCCATGAACACTGAAGCTTTCTTT
>TRBJ1-4|NA|NA|TRBV15
CATSRVGGSTNEKLFF
TGTGCCACCAGCAGAGTGGGGGGATCAACTAATGAAAAACTGTTTTTT
>TRBJ1-5|NA|TRBD1|TRBV30
CAWTPGQINQPQHF
TGTGCCTGGACCCCGGGACAGATTAATCAGCCCCAGCATTTT
>TRBJ1-1|NA|NA|TRBV9
CASSVAGKANTEAFF
TGTGCCAGCAGCGTAGCAGGGAAGGCGAACACTGAAGCTTTCTTT
>TRBJ1-2|NA|NA|TRBV2
CASRVQGKAYTF
TGTGCCAGCAGAGTTCAGGGAAAGGCCTACACCTTC
>TRBJ1-5|NA|NA|TRBV5-1
CASSEGQGYQPQHF
TGCGCCAGCAGCGAGGGGCAGGGGTATCAGCCCCAGCATTTT
>TRBJ2-3|NA|TRBD2|TRBV5-4
CASSLVSGSTGVGSQYF
TGTGCCAGCAGCTTGGTTAGCGGGAGCACCGGGGTGGGGTCGCAGTATTTT
>TRBJ2-1|NA|TRBD2|TRBV5-1
CASSFLAGGGYNEQFF
TGCGCCAGCAGCTTCCTAGCGGGAGGAGGATACAATGAGCAGTTCTTC
>TRBJ2-3|NA|NA|TRBV19
CASRKTGIATDTQYF
TGTGCCAGTAGAAAGACAGGAATAGCTACAGATACGCAGTATTTT
>TRBJ1-5|NA|NA|TRBV15
CATSRDGQGGQPQHF
TGTGCCACCAGCAGAGATGGGCAGGGCGGACAGCCCCAGCATTTT
>TRBJ1-4|NA|TRBD1|TRBV2
CASSRQGTATNEKLFF
TGTGCCAGCAGTCGACAGGGGACCGCAACTAATGAAAAACTGTTTTTT
>TRBJ2-1|NA|TRBD2|TRBV19
CASSPRGLDNEQFF
TGTGCCAGTAGTCCCCGGGGACTAGATAATGAGCAGTTCTTC
>TRBJ1-1|NA|NA|TRBV29-1
CSVDRGNTEAFF
TGCAGCGTTGACAGGGGAAACACTGAAGCTTTCTTT
>TRBJ2-2|NA|TRBD1|TRBV25-1
CASSTGTGLPGELFF
TGTGCCAGCAGCACCGGGACAGGGCTCCCCGGGGAGCTGTTTTTT
>TRBJ2-2|NA|NA|TRBV13
CASSVGSNTGELFF
TGTGCCAGCAGCGTTGGCAGTAACACCGGGGAGCTGTTTTTT
>TRBJ2-1|NA|TRBD2|TRBV11-3
CASSLRGLGNEQFF
TGTGCCAGCAGCTTAAGGGGACTAGGGAATGAGCAGTTCTTC
>TRBJ1-1|once|NA|TRBV28
CASSFSPGWVTEAFF
TGTGCCAGCAGTTTTAGCCCAGGGTGGGTCACTGAAGCTTTCTTT
>TRBJ1-4|few|NA|TRBV3-1/TRBV3-2
CASSLLLRSEKLFF
TGTGCCAGCAGCCTCCTCCTGAGAAGCGAAAAACTGTTTTTT
>TRBJ2-3|few|TRBD2|TRBV6-4
CASSDSTSGGGTDTQYF
TGTGCCAGCAGTGATTCGACTAGCGGGGGGGGCACAGATACGCAGTATTTT
>TRBJ2-5|few|TRBD1|TRBV7-9
CASSDRQGVQETQYF
TGTGCCAGCAGCGACCGACAGGGGGTTCAAGAGACCCAGTACTTC
>TRBJ1-1|NA|TRBD1|TRBV27
CASSLQGVYTEAFF
TGTGCCAGCAGTTTGCAGGGGGTTTACACTGAAGCTTTCTTT